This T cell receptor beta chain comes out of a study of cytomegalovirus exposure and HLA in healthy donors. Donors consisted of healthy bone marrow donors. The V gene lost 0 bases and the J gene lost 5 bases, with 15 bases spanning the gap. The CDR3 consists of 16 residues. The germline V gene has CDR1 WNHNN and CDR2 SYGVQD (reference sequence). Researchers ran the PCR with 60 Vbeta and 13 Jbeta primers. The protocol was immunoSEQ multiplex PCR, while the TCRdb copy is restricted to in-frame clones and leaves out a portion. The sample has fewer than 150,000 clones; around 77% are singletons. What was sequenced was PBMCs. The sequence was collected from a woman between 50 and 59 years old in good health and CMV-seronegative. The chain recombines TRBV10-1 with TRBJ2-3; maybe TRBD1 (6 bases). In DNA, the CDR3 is TGCGCCAGCAGTGAGTCTATTTGGGGGCGGGTAGATACGCAGTATTTT. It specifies CASSESIWGRVDTQYF.